The next 4 T cell receptor beta chains were all read from a single sample in a study of blood T cell repertoires in COVID-19. Generated by immunoSEQ multiplex PCR, the TCRdb table keeps only in-frame clones and is missing some. Among about 200,000 clones listed, 86% were seen once. Sequencing was performed on PBMCs or T cells enriched from blood (not recorded which). Receptor source: a man aged 40-49 years with acute COVID-19.

This rearrangement joins TRBV9 to TRBJ2-3, with no clear D. V gave up 2 bases and J gave up 0 bases, with 16 bases separating them. The germline V gene has CDR1 SGDLS and CDR2 YYNGEE. This CDR3 comprises 17 residues. CDR3 loop: CASSVPEIYGSTDTQYF. DNA of the CDR3: TGTGCCAGCAGCGTCCCAGAGATCTACGGGAGCACAGATACGCAGTATTTT.

The chain uses TRBV28 and TRBJ2-7; D perhaps matches TRBD2 (6 bases). The germline V gene has CDR1 MDHEN and CDR2 SYDVKM. The CDR3 is 15 amino acids. The V end lost 3 bases, the J end lost 3 bases, and 15 bases lay between the germline ends. This CDR3 reads CASSLTGTPHYEQYF. The DNA of the CDR3 is TGTGCCAGCAGTTTGACCGGGACTCCCCACTACGAGCAGTACTTC.

The chain joins TRBV28 to TRBJ2-2, with TRBD2 identical over 8 bases. The CDR3 runs 14 residues. Germline V gene lookup returns CDR1 MDHEN and CDR2 SYDVKM. The V and J ends lost 5 bases and 4 bases, in that order; junction bases with no gene match: 3. The CDR3 DNA is TGTGCCAGCAGTACCGCGGGGGGCACCGGGGAGCTGTTTTTT. Amino acid sequence: CASSTAGGTGELFF.

The chain links TRBV5-5 to TRBJ1-4, with TRBD1 identical over 7 bases. J was trimmed by 7 bases and V by 4 bases; bases with no gene match: 4. Germline V gives CDR1 SGHKS, CDR2 YYEKEE (reference sequence). The length of the CDR3 is 13 residues. CDR3 DNA sequence: TGTGCCAGCAGCGTCCGGGACAGTGAAAAACTGTTTTTT. Protein product: CASSVRDSEKLFF. The full variable domain, completed using reference TRBV5-5 and TRBJ1-4, is DAGVTQSPTHLIKTRGQQVTLRCSPISGHKSVSWYQQVLGQGPQFIFQYYEKEERGRGNFPDRFSARQFPNYSSELNVNALLLGDSALYLCASSVRDSEKLFFGSGTQLSVL.